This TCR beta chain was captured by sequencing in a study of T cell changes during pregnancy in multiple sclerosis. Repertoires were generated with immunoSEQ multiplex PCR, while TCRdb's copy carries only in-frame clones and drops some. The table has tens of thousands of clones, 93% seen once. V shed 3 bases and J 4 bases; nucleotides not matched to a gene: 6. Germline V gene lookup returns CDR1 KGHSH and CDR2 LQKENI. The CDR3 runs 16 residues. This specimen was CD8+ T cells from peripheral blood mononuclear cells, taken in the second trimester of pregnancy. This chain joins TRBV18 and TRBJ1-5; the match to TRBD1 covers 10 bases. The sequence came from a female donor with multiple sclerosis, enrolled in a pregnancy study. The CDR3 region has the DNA TGTGCCAGCTCACCGGGAAGACAGGGGGCGAATCAGCCCCAGCATTTT. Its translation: CASSPGRQGANQPQHF.